The subject of this entry is one TCR beta chain. The antigen remains unidentified. Full-length variable regions came from constant-region reverse primers plus semi-nested Nested Universal Primer A PCR. TCRdb reprocessed the 5' RACE reads with MiXCR, giving one entry per CDR3 protein. The profile shows several thousand distinct CDR3 sequences, about 40% of them singletons. CD4+CD45RO+CD25- cells were isolated as memory CD4+ T cells. Study-wide findings and caveats: The TCR gene usage of tumor memory CD4+ T cells clustered together with blood and lymph node memory CD4+ cells and with lymph node naive CD4+ cells.

The V gene's germline CDR1 is MGHRA and CDR2 YSYEKL. The CDR3 has 16 residues. Trimming stripped 1 base from V and 4 bases from J, with 14 bases between. The sequenced material came from tumor-infiltrating memory CD4+ T cells sorted from the breast tumor. The subset: memory CD4+ T cells, CD4+CD45RO+CD25-. V usage is TRBV4-1 and J usage is TRBJ2-1; possibly TRBD2 for D (6 bases). The TCR sequence derives from a female donor with breast cancer. CDR3 sequence reads: CASSQVDGSLYNEQFF. In nucleotides, the CDR3 is TGCGCCAGCAGCCAAGTAGACGGGAGCCTGTACAATGAGCAGTTCTTC.